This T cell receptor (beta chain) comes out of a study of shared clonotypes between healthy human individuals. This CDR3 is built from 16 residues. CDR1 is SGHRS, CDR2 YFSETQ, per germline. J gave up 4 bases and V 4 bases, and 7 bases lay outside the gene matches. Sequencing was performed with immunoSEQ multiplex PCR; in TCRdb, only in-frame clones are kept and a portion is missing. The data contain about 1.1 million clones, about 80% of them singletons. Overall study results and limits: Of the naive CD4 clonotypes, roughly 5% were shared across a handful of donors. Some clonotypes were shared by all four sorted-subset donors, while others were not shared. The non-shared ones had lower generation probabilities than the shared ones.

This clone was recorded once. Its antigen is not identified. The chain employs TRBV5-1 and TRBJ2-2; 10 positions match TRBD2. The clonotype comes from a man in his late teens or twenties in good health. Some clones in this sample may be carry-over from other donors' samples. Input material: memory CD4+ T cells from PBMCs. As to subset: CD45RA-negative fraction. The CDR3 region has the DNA TGCGCCAGCAGCGAAGTAGCGGGAGGAACCACCGGGGAGCTGTTTTTT. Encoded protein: CASSEVAGGTTGELFF.